This entry concerns a single T cell receptor beta chain. What it binds is unknown. The data derive from a study of T cell repertoires in cytomegalovirus infection. Notes on the study in general: CMV-specific HLA-C-restricted TCR beta clonotypes dominated the ex vivo response.

The ends lost 3 bases at V and 4 bases at J; junction bases unmatched: 12. Germline V gene lookup returns CDR1 MDHEN and CDR2 SYDVKM. This CDR3 comprises 17 residues. Each CDR3 protein is one row after TCRdb ran MiXCR on the reads. The data show approximately 910,000 distinct CDR3 sequences, roughly 31% seen once. V is TRBV28 and J is TRBJ1-5; 7 bases align to TRBD1. The TCR originated in a human donor in good health (CMV status not recorded). Some clones in this sample may be carry-over from other donors' samples. The input for sequencing was cultured CD8+ T cells from PBMCs, taken from culture after CMV antigen stimulation. CDR3 sequence reads: CASSFGDRGPTNQPQHF. In DNA form, the CDR3 reads TGTGCCAGCAGTTTCGGGGACAGAGGGCCAACAAATCAGCCCCAGCATTTT. Using reference TRBV28 and TRBJ1-5 for the parts outside the CDR3, the full variable domain is DVKVTQSSRYLVKRTGEKVFLECVQDMDHENMFWYRQDPGLGLRLIYFSYDVKMKEKGDIPEGYSVSREKKERFSLILESASTNQTSMYLCASSFGDRGPTNQPQHFGDGTRLSIL.